The following is a TCR beta chain sequence with its context. In the original processing: How many nucleated cells were present was estimated from reference gene primer amplification. Repertoires were generated with immunoSEQ multiplex PCR, while TCRdb's copy carries only in-frame clones and drops some. The D gene and trimming were derived from the DNA, and the V and J assignments and clone size from that table. The table lists 190,000 or so clones, about nine tenths of them singletons, with less than 1.5% in the top ten. The data belong to a study of blood T cell repertoires in COVID-19. On the study more broadly: Italy, Spain and the United States were the sources of the convalescent and acute COVID-19 samples.

Study members were between roughly 18 and 89 years old and lived in 20 to 30 US regions. Participants' own reports of clinical history determined their cohort assignment. The source material was PBMCs or T cells enriched from blood (not recorded which). The source is a man younger than 45 who had recovered from COVID-19.

CDR3: CASSLGGTGNEKLFF. The CDR3 DNA is TGTGCCAGCAGCTTAGGCGGGACGGGAAATGAAAAACTGTTTTTT. This chain joins TRBV7-2 and TRBJ1-4, with D tentatively TRBD1 (5 bases). Per germline, CDR1 SGHTA and CDR2 FQGNSA. CDR3 size: 15 residues. Trimming removed 1 base from V and 5 bases from J, with 11 bases in between.